The 27 T cell receptor beta chains below come from one sample, sequenced in a study of cytomegalovirus exposure and HLA in healthy donors. PCR employed 60 Vbeta and 13 Jbeta primers. Measured with immunoSEQ multiplex PCR; TCRdb has only the in-frame clones, and not every one. This sample yields roughly 100,000 clones, of which around 79% are seen a single time; 5% to 6.5% belongs to the top ten. The sequenced material came from PBMCs. These receptors were taken from a man aged 55 to 69 in good health and CMV-seropositive.

The CDR3 spells CAIHRAPNEKLFF. As DNA, the CDR3 is TGTGCCATTCACAGGGCCCCTAATGAAAAACTGTTTTTT. The V gene is TRBV10-3, the J gene TRBJ1-4, with a tentative D call TRBD1 (6 bases). The CDR3 is 13 residues long. Germline V gene lookup returns CDR1 ENHRY and CDR2 SYGVKD. Trimming took off 9 bases at V and 3 bases at J, with 11 bases between the two ends.

This clone showed up just once. This sequence joins TRBV10-1 and TRBJ2-1, with 10 bases that match TRBD2. Germline assignment: CDR1 WNHNN and CDR2 SYGVQD (reference sequence). The junction had 9 bases not matched to a gene; V was cut back by 4 bases and J by 9 bases. The CDR3 contains 15 residues. CDR3 region: CASSVEAGGLSEQFF. CDR3 nucleotides: TGCGCCAGCAGTGTGGAAGCGGGGGGGCTATCTGAGCAGTTCTTC.

This clone was found a few times. V and J are TRBV6-5 and TRBJ2-2; D might be TRBD1 (5 bases). Germline V gene sequence: CDR1 MNHEY, CDR2 SVGAGI. Trimming shortened V by 2 bases and J by 4 bases, and 14 bases separated the two germline ends. The length of the CDR3 is 16 residues. CDR3 DNA sequence: TGTGCCAGCAGTTACGATGACAGCCCCGTCACCGGGGAGCTGTTTTTT. Its protein product is CASSYDDSPVTGELFF.

The V gene is TRBV7-2, the J gene TRBJ2-1; 8 nucleotides line up with TRBD1. The CDR3 runs to 15 residues. With V trimmed by 1 base and J by 2 bases, 1 base remained unmatched. Per the germline V gene, CDR1 is SGHTA and CDR2 is FQGNSA. The DNA for the CDR3 is TGTGCCAGCAGCTTAGGGACAGGGCCCTACAATGAGCAGTTCTTC. Translation: CASSLGTGPYNEQFF.

The V call is TRBV6-6, the J call TRBJ1-4, with 7 bases aligning to TRBD1. The germline gives CDR1 MNHNY, CDR2 SVGAGI (reference sequence). The CDR3 covers 14 residues. The V gene end was trimmed by 4 bases and the J gene end by 8 bases; junction bases not matched to a gene: 7. The DNA of the CDR3 is TGTGCCAGCAGTTCTGATGACAGGGACGAAAAACTGTTTTTT. It translates to CASSSDDRDEKLFF.

This chain connects TRBV28 to TRBJ2-2, with 8 bases identical to TRBD1. The CDR3 is made up of 15 amino acids. The germline gives CDR1 MDHEN, CDR2 SYDVKM. Trimming took 5 bases from V and 3 from J; bases not matched to a gene: 5. The CDR3 loop reads CASSRLDRDTGELFF. The CDR3 DNA follows: TGTGCCAGCAGTCGACTGGACAGGGACACCGGGGAGCTGTTTTTT.

DNA for the CDR3: TGTGCCAGCAGCCTGCTCGGGGGGGAGAACACCGGGGAGCTGTTTTTT. Translated, it gives CASSLLGGENTGELFF. The genes are TRBV5-4 and TRBJ2-2; 8 bases match TRBD2. Germline-derived CDR1 and CDR2 are SGHNT and YYREEE (reference sequence). This CDR3 is built from 16 residues. V lost 4 bases to trimming and J lost 1 base; unmatched junction nucleotides: 6.

This clone was found a few times. This chain joins TRBV6-5 and TRBJ1-1; D is unclear. Trimming removed 0 bases from V and 5 bases from J, with 13 bases in between. This CDR3 has 15 residues. Germline lookup yields CDR1 MNHEY and CDR2 SVGAGI. The CDR3 loop is CASSYSSAGRTEAFF. The CDR3 region has the DNA TGTGCCAGCAGTTACTCGTCTGCGGGAAGAACTGAAGCTTTCTTT.

This clone was seen only once. The chain has TRBV11-2 and TRBJ1-1; D uncertain. The CDR3 consists of 12 residues. Germline lookup yields CDR1 SGHAT and CDR2 FQNNGV. The V end was cut by 11 bases, the J end by 7 bases, with 17 bases between. CDR3 DNA: TGTGCCTCTACACATACGGGGATTGAAGCTTTCTTT. It codes for CASTHTGIEAFF.

V is TRBV5-6 and J is TRBJ2-3, with 9 positions matching TRBD2. CDR1 and CDR2 from the germline V gene are SGHDT and YYEEEE. There are 16 residues in the CDR3. J gave up 1 base and V 4 bases, and 7 bases lay outside the gene matches. CDR3 coding DNA: TGTGCCAGCAGCACCCTATTAGCGGGGGGCACAGATACGCAGTATTTT. Its protein product is CASSTLLAGGTDTQYF.

The V and J genes are TRBV7-9 and TRBJ2-1; 7 positions match TRBD1. Trimming took 1 base from V and 8 from J; bases not matched to a gene: 8. CDR1 SEHNR and CDR2 FQNEAQ come from the germline V gene (reference sequence). This CDR3 is built from 15 residues. The CDR3 nucleotides read TGTGCCAGCAGCTTAGTGAGAGGGGGCATGCATGAGCAGTTCTTC. This translates into CASSLVRGGMHEQFF.

This chain connects TRBV14 to TRBJ2-7, with D possibly TRBD2 on 5 matching bases. The germline V and J ends were trimmed by 5 bases and 2 bases, with 13 bases remaining between them. This CDR3 spans 14 amino acids. Per the germline V gene, CDR1 is SGHDN and CDR2 is FVKESK. CDR3 region: CASSVLRDAYEQYF. CDR3 coding DNA: TGTGCCAGCAGCGTTTTGAGGGATGCCTACGAGCAGTACTTC.

The chain employs TRBV6-6 and TRBJ1-3; no reliable D call. CDR1 MNHNY and CDR2 SVGAGI come from the germline V gene (reference sequence). Trimming removed 5 bases from V and 4 bases from J, with 9 bases in between. The CDR3 spans 13 residues. CDR3 nucleotide sequence: TGTGCCAGCAGTATTGACATAGGAAACACCATATATTTT. This translates into CASSIDIGNTIYF.

The gene calls are TRBV27 and TRBJ2-3, with 12 nucleotides matching TRBD2. Germline-derived CDR1 and CDR2 are MNHEY and SMNVEV (reference sequence). With 9 bases clipped from V and 6 bases from J, the junction kept 7 bases outside the gene matches. The CDR3 runs to 14 residues. CDR3 loop: CASLGLAGMDTQYF. As DNA, the CDR3 is TGTGCCAGTCTCGGACTAGCGGGGATGGATACGCAGTATTTT.

The table lists this clone with a count of one. The chain recombines TRBV10-1 with TRBJ2-6; 10 nucleotides agree with TRBD1. Germline CDR1 is WNHNN and CDR2 is SYGVQD (reference sequence). The CDR3 extends over 16 amino acids. V was clipped by 5 bases and J by 2 bases; unmatched bases: 3. This chain's CDR3 is CASSPGTGAGANVLTF. The CDR3 DNA sequence: TGCGCCAGCAGTCCCGGGACAGGGGCTGGGGCCAACGTCCTGACTTTC.

The rearrangement links TRBV7-3 to TRBJ2-5; 7 bases align to TRBD1. Germline-derived CDR1 and CDR2 are SGHTA and FQGTGA. V lost 5 bases, J lost 5 bases, and 5 bases stayed unmatched. CDR3 size: 13 residues. DNA for the CDR3: TGTGCCAGCAGCCCGGGACAGATGGAGACCCAGTACTTC. Protein sequence: CASSPGQMETQYF.

V usage is TRBV5-1 and J usage is TRBJ1-1; weak D call: TRBD1 (6 bases). The germline V gene encodes CDR1 SGHRS and CDR2 YFSETQ. Trimming pared 0 bases from V and 4 bases from J, leaving 16 bases between. The CDR3 runs to 16 residues. The CDR3 loop is CASSLGTAPRGTEAFF. CDR3 in DNA: TGCGCCAGCAGCTTGGGGACAGCCCCAAGGGGCACTGAAGCTTTCTTT.

The CDR3 reads CASSYRTAASNEKLFF. In DNA form, the CDR3 reads TGTGCCAGCAGTTACCGGACAGCTGCCTCTAATGAAAAACTGTTTTTT. The chain links TRBV6-5 to TRBJ1-4; perhaps TRBD1 as D (6 bases). Germline CDR1 is MNHEY and CDR2 is SVGAGI. Trimming removed 2 bases from V and 3 bases from J, with 13 bases in between. CDR3 length: 16 residues.

The chain has TRBV10-3 and TRBJ1-1, with 10 bases matching TRBD1. Unmatched junction bases numbered 5, after V lost 2 bases and J lost 5 bases. There are 15 residues in the CDR3. Per germline, CDR1 ENHRY and CDR2 SYGVKD. The CDR3 loop is CAISEEGTGVTEAFF. CDR3 nucleotide sequence: TGTGCCATCAGTGAGGAGGGGACAGGGGTGACTGAAGCTTTCTTT.

This sequence joins TRBV5-4 and TRBJ2-3, with D tentatively TRBD2 (5 bases). Trimming took off 6 bases at V and 6 bases at J, with 11 bases between the two ends. In germline, CDR1 is SGHNT, CDR2 YYREEE (reference sequence). This CDR3 region has 12 residues. CDR3 sequence reads: CASTQSGDTQYF. The CDR3 DNA follows: TGTGCCAGCACCCAGTCGGGGGATACGCAGTATTTT.

The genes are TRBV7-6 and TRBJ1-4; D might be TRBD1 (5 bases). The CDR3 totals 15 residues. Trimming took 5 bases from V and 0 from J, leaving 10 bases between them. CDR1 and CDR2 (germline): SGHVS, FNYEAQ. The CDR3 protein is CASSARQTTNEKLFF. In DNA form, the CDR3 reads TGTGCCAGCAGCGCTCGACAGACAACTAATGAAAAACTGTTTTTT.

The V call is TRBV6-1, the J call TRBJ2-5; 7 nucleotides agree with TRBD2. V gave up 5 bases and J gave up 4 bases; unmatched junction bases: 4. CDR1 is MNHNS, CDR2 SASEGT, per germline. This CDR3 is built from 13 residues. The CDR3 spells CASSSGLVETQYF. The DNA for the CDR3 is TGTGCCAGCAGTTCAGGACTAGTAGAGACCCAGTACTTC.

The chain carries TRBV9 and TRBJ1-2, with D possibly being TRBD1 (5 bases). In germline, CDR1 is SGDLS, CDR2 YYNGEE. Trimming stripped 4 bases from V and 0 bases from J, with 13 bases between. This CDR3 has 15 amino acids. CDR3 in amino acids: CASSHPQGTNYGYTF. In DNA, the CDR3 is TGTGCCAGCAGCCATCCCCAGGGAACTAACTATGGCTACACCTTC. Supplemented by reference TRBV9 and TRBJ1-2, the full variable domain reads DSGVTQTPKHLITATGQRVTLRCSPRSGDLSVYWYQQSLDQGLQFLIQYYNGEERAKGNILERFSAQQFPDLHSELNLSSLELGDSALYFCASSHPQGTNYGYTFGSGTRLTVV.

V gene TRBV7-8 combines with J gene TRBJ2-7, with D possibly matching TRBD1 (6 bases). Germline V CDR1 and CDR2: SGHVS, FQNEAQ. The CDR3 consists of 14 residues. Trimming left V 5 bases short and J 2 bases short, with 13 bases between. CDR3 protein: CASSATGLPYEQYF. CDR3 DNA: TGTGCCAGCAGCGCAACAGGGCTTCCCTACGAGCAGTACTTC.

The V and J genes are TRBV6-1 and TRBJ2-7, with 13 bases identical to TRBD2. The CDR3 totals 16 residues. CDR1 and CDR2 from the germline V gene are MNHNS and SASEGT. The trim removed 4 bases at V and 0 bases at J, leaving 3 bases unmatched. CDR3 region: CASSGTSGGPSYEQYF. CDR3 nucleotides: TGTGCCAGCAGTGGGACTAGCGGGGGCCCCTCCTACGAGCAGTACTTC.

The chain carries TRBV5-1 and TRBJ2-3; maybe TRBD2 (5 bases). Trimming took off 0 bases at V and 2 bases at J, with 13 bases between the two ends. Germline V gene lookup returns CDR1 SGHRS and CDR2 YFSETQ. The length of the CDR3 is 16 residues. CDR3 DNA sequence: TGCGCCAGCAGCTTGGCCGTTCACCGGGACACAGATACGCAGTATTTT. It is translated as CASSLAVHRDTDTQYF.

V gene TRBV6-5 combines with J gene TRBJ1-2; 10 positions match TRBD1. Germline V lookup: CDR1 MNHEY, CDR2 SVGAGI. CDR3 length: 15 amino acids. J was trimmed by 6 bases and V by 1 base; bases with no gene match: 5. This CDR3 reads CASSYLGQGFHGYTF. The CDR3 DNA is TGTGCCAGCAGTTACTTGGGACAGGGGTTCCATGGCTACACCTTC.